This TCR beta chain was captured in a study of OX40 agonist ivuxolimab in advanced cancers. In the study overall: The costimulatory receptor OX40 (CD134) was targeted by ivuxolimab, a fully human IgG2 agonistic monoclonal antibody. The paper covers the monotherapy dose-escalation part of the phase I ivuxolimab trial, which included N ≈ 50 patients. The dose-escalation cohort was about 86% male with a mean age of approximately 59 years, ranging from roughly 20 to 80. Intravenous ivuxolimab was administered to patients every 2 weeks at six dose levels: 0.01, 0.1, 0.3, 1.5, 3 and 10 mg/kg. Among the approximately 50 dose-escalation patients, 19 had hepatocellular carcinoma, about 15 melanoma, 9 renal cell carcinoma and 9 head and neck cancer. Prior anti-PD-1, anti-PD-L1 or anti-CTLA-4 therapy was permitted, and checkpoint inhibitors had been received by about 36% of dose-escalation patients. Partial responses were achieved by three dose-escalation patients, of whom one had hepatocellular carcinoma and two had cutaneous melanoma. Peripheral TCRbeta sequencing was intended to test whether TCR sequence diversity was altered and clonal T-cell expansion was caused by ivuxolimab. What the study reported, not specific to this receptor: At doses of 0.1 to 3.0 mg/kg, clonal expansion of both CD4+ and CD8+ blood T cells was observed from baseline to week 6. Which antigens the clonally expanded peripheral T cells were specific for was not determined. In the 0.1-3.0 mg/kg groups, partial responders had among the lowest normalized peripheral clonal expansion, particularly in CD8+ T cells. After ivuxolimab, expanded clones were on average more numerous among CD8+ T cells than among CD4+ T cells. Low levels of normalized T-cell clonal expansion were also seen in some nonresponding patients.

Per the germline V gene, KGHSH is the CDR1 and LQKENI is the CDR2. Counted from cysteine to phenylalanine, this CDR3 has 16 amino acids. The retained sequence is limited to the CDR3, 48 bases, with the frame set at the first base. V is cut back by 6 bases and J by 2 bases, with 12 bases in the junction unmatched. Patients with a history of autoimmune disease or receiving systemic immunosuppression were excluded from the trial. Peripheral blood for TCR sequencing was collected from all dose cohorts at baseline, on cycle 4 day 1, and on cycle 7 day 1. Samples were obtained from an open-label, multicenter, first-in-human phase I dose-escalation trial of ivuxolimab. The trial enrolled adults with locally advanced or metastatic head and neck squamous cell, hepatocellular, melanoma or renal cell carcinoma. Before TCR sequencing, CD4+ T cells and CD8+ T cells from peripheral blood were sorted into separate populations.

Genomic DNA was isolated from the sorted cells so that the TCRbeta CDR3 region could be sequenced. The immunoSEQ Assay was used for sequencing of TCRbeta CDR3 regions. Here the immuneACCESS table is served through TCRdb, limited to in-frame sequences with V and J called. Missing clones are a known gap in these copies; in checked studies unresolved V genes cover under half, and the rest lacks a known reason. This sample has about 70,000 clones in its table, and just under 80% of those were observed once. The leading ten clones occupy about 5.4% of the sample. This clone appeared a single time. Its antigen is still unknown. Per-nucleotide qualities are absent, and no much larger clonotype sits a single base away.

The receptor was derived from an adult with an advanced solid tumor such as melanoma, head and neck, liver or kidney cancer. Recombination connected TRBV18 to TRBJ1-2, with TRBD1 identical over 7 junction bases. The source was CD4+ or CD8+ T cells sorted from blood, collected in a trial of the OX40 agonist ivuxolimab. The CDR3 reads CASSPATGRVNYGYTF. The sequenced DNA is TGTGCCAGCTCGCCCGCGACAGGGAGGGTCAACTATGGCTACACCTTC.